These 25 T cell receptor beta chains originate from one sample sequenced in a study of blood T cell repertoires in COVID-19. Measured with immunoSEQ multiplex PCR; TCRdb has only the in-frame clones, and not every one. The data show approximately 82,000 clones, around 80% seen once. Sequencing was performed on peripheral blood. These receptors were collected from a woman aged 70-85 years with acute or convalescent COVID-19.

The chain recombines TRBV19 with TRBJ2-2; 8 bases match TRBD1. V lost 5 bases to trimming and J lost 6 bases; unmatched junction nucleotides: 8. Germline CDR1 LNHDA, CDR2 SQIVND (reference sequence). The CDR3 is made up of 15 amino acids. The CDR3 spells CASSVTGQGPGELFF. CDR3 bases: TGTGCCAGTAGTGTAACCGGACAGGGACCCGGGGAGCTGTTTTTT.

This clone was counted once. The J gene is TRBJ1-2, the V gene TRBV3-1 (or the pseudogene TRBV3-2); TRBD1 matches 7 bases. Looked up from germline, CDR1 is LGHDT and CDR2 is YNNKEL (reference sequence). CDR3 length: 14 amino acids. Trimming at V came to 3 bases and at J to 7 bases, leaving 8 bases not matched to a gene. The CDR3 protein is CASSQEDRDGGYTF. DNA of the CDR3: TGTGCCAGCAGCCAGGAAGACAGGGATGGTGGCTACACCTTC.

The chain joins TRBV10-3 to TRBJ1-2, with D perhaps TRBD1 (5 bases). V lost 3 bases to trimming and J lost 7 bases, with 33 bases between them. Germline CDR1 ENHRY, CDR2 SYGVKD. This CDR3 is built from 20 residues. For the CDR3, the DNA is TGTGCCATCAGTGACAACTTACTGGGACGGCGGGGAAGGGGCAGTTTTGGCTACACCTTC. It encodes CAISDNLLGRRGRGSFGYTF.

The CDR3 nucleotides are TGTGCCACCAGGGGATTTAGCGCCGGGGAGCTGTTTTTT. Amino acids: CATRGFSAGELFF. The chain recombines TRBV24-1 with TRBJ2-2, with D tentatively TRBD2 (5 bases). In germline, CDR1 is KGHDR, CDR2 SFDVKD. CDR3 length equals 13 residues. V lost 7 bases, J lost 6 bases, and 11 bases lay in between.

J is TRBJ1-4 and V is TRBV7-9; D unresolved. The CDR3 totals 15 residues. CDR1 is SEHNR and CDR2 is FQNEAQ in the germline V gene (reference sequence). With 7 bases removed from V and 5 bases from J, the gap between germline ends came to 17 bases. The CDR3 protein is CASTPQRLDNEKLFF. DNA of the CDR3: TGTGCCAGCACCCCTCAGAGGCTCGACAATGAAAAACTGTTTTTT.

This clone was counted a single time. The J gene is TRBJ1-2, the V gene TRBV7-9; D call uncertain. Germline assignment: CDR1 SEHNR and CDR2 FQNEAQ (reference sequence). Trimming removed 3 bases from V and 6 bases from J, with 11 bases in between. CDR3 length equals 13 residues. Written as DNA, the CDR3 is TGTGCCAGCAGCTTTATCGCGCCTAATGGCTACACCTTC. Protein: CASSFIAPNGYTF. The full variable domain, completed using reference TRBV7-9 and TRBJ1-2, is DTGVSQNPRHKITKRGQNVTFRCDPISEHNRLYWYRQTLGQGPEFLTYFQNEAQLEKSRLLSDRFSAERPKGSFSTLEIQRTEQGDSAMYLCASSFIAPNGYTFGSGTRLTVV.

V usage is TRBV15 and J usage is TRBJ2-1; a possible D gene is TRBD2 (6 bases). Germline CDR1 LNHNV, CDR2 YYDKDF (reference sequence). CDR3 length: 15 residues. Trimming stripped 0 bases from V and 4 bases from J, with 10 bases between. The CDR3, as DNA: TGTGCCACCAGCAGAGATACTAGCATTTACAATGAGCAGTTCTTC. Protein sequence: CATSRDTSIYNEQFF.

V and J are TRBV5-1 and TRBJ2-5; 7 bases align to TRBD2. There are 14 residues in the CDR3. Per the germline V gene, CDR1 is SGHRS and CDR2 is YFSETQ. Losses at the gene ends were 4 bases for V and 5 bases for J; bases not matched to a gene: 8. The CDR3 region is CASSTRTRPETQYF. The CDR3 coding sequence is TGCGCCAGCAGCACTAGGACTAGGCCCGAGACCCAGTACTTC.

The chain employs TRBV28 and TRBJ1-2; D remains unclear. The CDR3 loop spans 12 amino acids. Germline-derived CDR1 and CDR2 are MDHEN and SYDVKM. Trimming shortened V by 5 bases and J by 2 bases, and 6 bases separated the two germline ends. CDR3 nucleotide sequence: TGTGCCAGCAGTGGGAGCAACTATGGCTACACCTTC. Amino acid sequence: CASSGSNYGYTF.

The chain recombines TRBV5-1 with TRBJ2-1; the D gene is possibly TRBD2 (6 bases). Germline assignment: CDR1 SGHRS and CDR2 YFSETQ. The CDR3 is 14 amino acids. V lost 3 bases and J 9 bases, leaving 16 bases between the germline ends. The CDR3 DNA follows: TGCGCCAGCAGCTACCGGGACTCCGGGGCTGAGCAGTTCTTC. This translates into CASSYRDSGAEQFF. Complete variable domain (other parts from reference TRBV5-1 and TRBJ2-1): KAGVTQTPRYLIKTRGQQVTLSCSPISGHRSVSWYQQTPGQGLQFLFEYFSETQRNKGNFPGRFSGRQFSNSRSEMNVSTLELGDSALYLCASSYRDSGAEQFFGPGTRLTVL.

This chain joins TRBV2 and TRBJ2-3; D ambiguous. The CDR3 has 11 residues. The V end was cut by 8 bases, the J end by 2 bases, with 5 bases between. In germline, CDR1 is SNHLY, CDR2 FYNNEI. In nucleotides, the CDR3 is TGTGCCAGCCCTTACACAGATACGCAGTATTTT. This gives the protein CASPYTDTQYF.

The chain links TRBV5-1 to TRBJ2-5; D uncertain. This CDR3 has 15 residues. Trimming stripped 0 bases from V and 0 bases from J, with 9 bases between. CDR1 is SGHRS and CDR2 is YFSETQ in the germline V gene. The CDR3: CASSLGWSDQETQYF. In DNA, the CDR3 is TGCGCCAGCAGCTTGGGATGGAGTGACCAAGAGACCCAGTACTTC.

The rearrangement joins TRBV9 to TRBJ2-7, with 8 bases that match TRBD2. V shed 0 bases, J shed 5 bases, and the junction held 1 base outside the gene matches. The CDR3 is 13 residues long. Germline V gene data show CDR1 as SGDLS and CDR2 as YYNGEE. In DNA, the CDR3 is TGTGCCAGCAGCGTAGAACTAGCGGACGAGCAGTACTTC. It is translated as CASSVELADEQYF.

The chain recombines TRBV3-1 (or the pseudogene TRBV3-2) with TRBJ2-4; 7 positions match TRBD1. CDR3 length: 14 amino acids. V was pared by 8 bases and J by 1 base, with 5 bases of the junction left unmatched. Germline CDR1 reads LGHDT; CDR2 reads YNNKEL (reference sequence). The CDR3 nucleotides read TGTGCCAGCTCAACACAGGGGGCCAAAAACATTCAGTACTTC. Translation gives CASSTQGAKNIQYF.

This clone was found many times. The J gene is TRBJ1-2, the V gene TRBV7-2; D unresolved. This CDR3 is built from 17 residues. CDR1 and CDR2 from the germline V gene are SGHTA and FQGNSA. Trimming left V 5 bases short and J 8 bases short, with 27 bases between. CDR3 sequence (DNA): TGTGCCAGCAGCACCACCTTTGGAAGGGATGCTGAGGGAGGCTACACCTTC. This translates into CASSTTFGRDAEGGYTF.

DNA of the CDR3: TGCGCCAGCAGCTTGGTCCCAACTAGCGGGCAGAGCACAGATACGCAGTATTTT. Translating it yields CASSLVPTSGQSTDTQYF. This chain connects TRBV5-1 to TRBJ2-3; TRBD2 matches at 9 bases. Germline V CDR1 and CDR2: SGHRS, YFSETQ. The CDR3 is 18 residues long. Unmatched junction bases numbered 8, after V lost 0 bases and J lost 0 bases. The complete variable domain, with remaining parts taken from reference TRBV5-1 and TRBJ2-3, reads KAGVTQTPRYLIKTRGQQVTLSCSPISGHRSVSWYQQTPGQGLQFLFEYFSETQRNKGNFPGRFSGRQFSNSRSEMNVSTLELGDSALYLCASSLVPTSGQSTDTQYFGPGTRLTVL.

This clone was observed a few times. Here the CDR3 DNA reads TGCAGTGCTACTGAAAGGGGACTAAAAGAGACCCAGTACTTC. It encodes CSATERGLKETQYF. The chain has TRBV20-1 and TRBJ2-5; 7 bases align to TRBD2. Germline V lookup: CDR1 DFQATT, CDR2 SNEGSKA (reference sequence). V shed 4 bases and J 3 bases; nucleotides not matched to a gene: 8. The length of the CDR3 is 14 residues.

V and J are TRBV5-6 and TRBJ2-1, with 9 bases lining up with TRBD1. V dropped 4 bases and J dropped 8; count of bases not matched to a gene: 7. The CDR3 is 14 amino acids. CDR1 is SGHDT, CDR2 YYEEEE, per germline. The CDR3 nucleotides read TGTGCCAGCAGCCTAGGACAGGGGTTCTATGAGCAGTTCTTC. Amino acids: CASSLGQGFYEQFF.

The chain recombines TRBV6-5 with TRBJ2-1; D is perhaps TRBD2 (5 bases). This CDR3 has 15 amino acids. Germline assignment: CDR1 MNHEY and CDR2 SVGAGI. With 6 bases removed from V and 7 bases from J, the gap between germline ends came to 19 bases. The CDR3 coding sequence is TGTGCCAGCAGGGACTTCGGACGAGTCTCGAATGAGCAGTTCTTC. Amino acids: CASRDFGRVSNEQFF.

This clone was observed a few times. The gene calls are TRBV7-3 and TRBJ1-2; D is undetermined. Germline assignment: CDR1 SGHTA and CDR2 FQGTGA. CDR3 length equals 11 residues. The V gene lost 2 bases and the J gene lost 5 bases, with 3 bases spanning the gap. The chain's CDR3 is CASSLRYGYTF. DNA of the CDR3: TGTGCCAGCAGCTTACGGTATGGCTACACCTTC.

The CDR3 reads CASSSGLAGVGETQYF. The CDR3 coding sequence is TGTGCCAGCAGCTCCGGACTAGCGGGAGTAGGAGAGACCCAGTACTTC. This rearrangement joins TRBV7-2 to TRBJ2-5; 13 nucleotides line up with TRBD2. Germline CDR1 reads SGHTA; CDR2 reads FQGNSA. J lost 4 bases, V lost 4 bases, and 6 bases had no gene match. The CDR3 is 16 amino acids.

The chain is built from TRBV5-1 and TRBJ2-5, with 10 bases fitting TRBD1. J was trimmed by 7 bases and V by 3 bases; bases with no gene match: 9. This CDR3 is built from 15 residues. The germline V gene encodes CDR1 SGHRS and CDR2 YFSETQ. For the CDR3, the DNA is TGCGCCAGCAGCTCGGGACAGGGGTTAATGGGGACCCAGTACTTC. This codes for CASSSGQGLMGTQYF.

The chain employs TRBV5-1 and TRBJ1-3; TRBD1 is a possible D gene (6 bases). V dropped 0 bases and J dropped 2 bases, with 12 bases sitting between them. From germline, CDR1 is SGHRS and CDR2 YFSETQ. The CDR3 extends over 16 amino acids. The chain's CDR3 is CASSLEGDRPGNTIYF. In nucleotides, the CDR3 is TGCGCCAGCAGCTTGGAGGGGGATCGCCCTGGAAACACCATATATTTT.

The chain employs TRBV18 and TRBJ1-1; 7 bases fit TRBD1. CDR3 size: 15 residues. The germline CDR1 and CDR2 sequences are KGHSH and LQKENI. The J segment lost 1 base and the V segment lost 2 bases, leaving 4 bases of the junction unmatched. The CDR3 DNA follows: TGTGCCAGCTCACCAAAGACAGGGACGAACACTGAAGCTTTCTTT. This encodes CASSPKTGTNTEAFF.

This chain connects TRBV30 to TRBJ1-2; TRBD1 aligns across 7 bases. The germline V gene has CDR1 GTSNPN and CDR2 SVGIG (reference sequence). With V trimmed by 3 bases and J by 0 bases, 10 bases remained unmatched. CDR3 length: 16 amino acids. The CDR3 DNA reads as TGTGCCTGGAGGTCTCCCCGGACAGGCGCTAACTATGGCTACACCTTC. Translated, it gives CAWRSPRTGANYGYTF.